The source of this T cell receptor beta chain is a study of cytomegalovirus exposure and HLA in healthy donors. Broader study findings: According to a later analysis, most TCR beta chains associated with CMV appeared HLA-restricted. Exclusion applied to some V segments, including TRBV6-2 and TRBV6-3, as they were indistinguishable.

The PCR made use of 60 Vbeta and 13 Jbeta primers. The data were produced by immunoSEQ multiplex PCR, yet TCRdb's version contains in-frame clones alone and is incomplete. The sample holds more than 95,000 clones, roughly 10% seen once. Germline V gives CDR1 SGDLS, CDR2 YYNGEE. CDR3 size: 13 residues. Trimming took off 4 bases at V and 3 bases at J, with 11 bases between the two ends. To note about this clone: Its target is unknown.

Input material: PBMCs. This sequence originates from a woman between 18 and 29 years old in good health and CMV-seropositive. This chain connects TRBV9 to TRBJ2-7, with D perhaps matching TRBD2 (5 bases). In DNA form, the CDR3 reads TGTGCCAGCAGCCCCCGGGATTACTACGAGCAGTACTTC. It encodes CASSPRDYYEQYF.